These T cell receptor beta chains were read from a single sample in a study of naive and memory T cell subsets. TCRdb re-analysed the UMI-ligation and nested PCR reads in MiXCR, keeping a single row per CDR3 protein. The sample contains about 90,000 distinct CDR3 sequences, around 10% of which appear only once. The specimen was naive CD4+ T cells from blood. Receptor source: a human donor in good health. The CDR3 runs from the conserved cysteine through the conserved F or W. A D gene is named only where the DNA matches it firmly. The size field is filled for only some rows; it gives once, few, many or a size class.

CDR3 DNA	CDR3 protein	clone size	D gene	V gene	J gene
TGTGCCAGCAGCGTAGAACACCTTGGAAACACCATATATTTT	CASSVEHLGNTIYF	few	NA	TRBV9	TRBJ1-3
TGTGCCACCTCCACCCAACAGGGGGCGGGCACAGATACGCAGTATTTT	CATSTQQGAGTDTQYF	once	TRBD1	TRBV6-6	TRBJ2-3
TGTGCCATCAGTACGGGGGGGACGAACACTGAAGCTTTCTTT	CAISTGGTNTEAFF	NA	NA	TRBV10-3	TRBJ1-1
TGTGCCAGCAGTTTGTTTTCCGGGACAACAAACACTGAAGCTTTCTTT	CASSLFSGTTNTEAFF	few	NA	TRBV28	TRBJ1-1
TGTGCCAGCAGTGAGTACTCACCCGAAAAACTGTTTTTT	CASSEYSPEKLFF	many	NA	TRBV6-1	TRBJ1-4
TGCAGTGCGCCCCGGACGGGGAATGAAAAACTGTTTTTT	CSAPRTGNEKLFF	many	NA	TRBV20-1	TRBJ1-4
TGCGCCAGCAGCCAAGAGGTCTCCTATAATTCACCCCTCCACTTT	CASSQEVSYNSPLHF	many	NA	TRBV4-3	TRBJ1-6
TGTGCCAGCAGCATAACAGGACTACCTTTCGCGAACACCGGGGAGCTGTTTTTT	CASSITGLPFANTGELFF	NA	NA	TRBV7-2	TRBJ2-2
TGCAGCGGGGGGCTGGGGAACGAGCAGTACTTC	CSGGLGNEQYF	many	NA	TRBV29-1	TRBJ2-7
TGCAGTGCTAGTCCTGGGTGGAACAATGAGCAGTTCTTC	CSASPGWNNEQFF	few	NA	TRBV20-1	TRBJ2-1
TGTGCCAGCAGCTTCACAGGGCTATCCGATCAGCCCCAGCATTTT	CASSFTGLSDQPQHF	few	NA	TRBV7-2	TRBJ1-5
TGTGCCAGCAGTTATATGGGCCAAGGCCTCTCTGGAAACACCATATATTTT	CASSYMGQGLSGNTIYF	NA	NA	TRBV6-6	TRBJ1-3
TGTGCCAGTGCTCGCCCCACAGGGCCCAGTGGGGCTGGGGCCAACGTCCTGACTTTC	CASARPTGPSGAGANVLTF	few	NA	TRBV19	TRBJ2-6
TGCAGCGTCGCCGACAGGTACGAGCAGTACTTC	CSVADRYEQYF	many	NA	TRBV29-1	TRBJ2-7
TGTGCTAGCAGCTTAGCTTCCGGACCTAGCCAGCCCCAGCATTTT	CASSLASGPSQPQHF	NA	NA	TRBV7-7	TRBJ1-5
TGCAGCGTGGGACAGGGGATGATCAACACTGAAGCTTTCTTT	CSVGQGMINTEAFF	few	TRBD1	TRBV29-1	TRBJ1-1
TGTGCCAGCAGCCAAGTGGGGGCGTACAATGAGCAGTTCTTC	CASSQVGAYNEQFF	few	NA	TRBV4-2	TRBJ2-1
TGCAGCGTTGACGGGGTTGGTGAAAAACTGTTTTTT	CSVDGVGEKLFF	many	NA	TRBV29-1	TRBJ1-4
TGTGCCAGCCGAACGGACAGGGGAGAATCCTATAATTCACCCCTCCACTTT	CASRTDRGESYNSPLHF	few	TRBD1	TRBV27	TRBJ1-6
TGTGCCAGCAGCTTAGGGGGAGGGGGACAAGAGACCCAGCACTTC	CASSLGGGGQETQHF	few	NA	TRBV7-3	TRBJ2-5
TGTGCCAGCAGCTTAGGTATTAGCAATCAGCCCCAGCATTTT	CASSLGISNQPQHF	NA	NA	TRBV11-2	TRBJ1-5
TGTGCCAGCAGACACACCGGGACAGGGGGCTTCGAGCAGTACTTC	CASRHTGTGGFEQYF	many	TRBD1	TRBV6-2/TRBV6-3	TRBJ2-7
TGCGCCAGCAGCCTTAATGGCGAGACCCAGTACTTC	CASSLNGETQYF	few	NA	TRBV5-1	TRBJ2-5